This T cell receptor beta chain was recorded in a study of human T cells and chemical hapten exposure. For the study at large: TCR yields per sample varied, mainly owing to small pooled library volume differences.

The study used a library that attached unique molecular identifiers to individual cDNA molecules. Original methodology: Between about 20,000 and 750,000 TCRs appeared in each sample, and the median stood at 95,638. TCRdb ran MiXCR on the 5' RACE reads and lists one entry per CDR3 protein. The V and J calls were determined by TCRdb, not by the authors. The sample gives 110,000 or so distinct CDR3 sequences, approximately 20% of which show up once; about 3% is in the top ten. There are 14 residues in the CDR3. Germline V gene sequence: CDR1 SQVTM, CDR2 ANQGSEA. The junction had 9 bases not matched to a gene; V was cut back by 5 bases and J by 5 bases. The authors' total RNA extraction used unfractionated whole blood.

The genes are TRBV29-1 and TRBJ2-1; 7 bases are shared with TRBD1. The TCR originated in a human donor in good health. The CDR3 nucleotides are TGCAGCGTTAGAAGTGGACAGGTCAACAATGAGCAGTTCTTC. Its translation: CSVRSGQVNNEQFF.